The clone carrying this TCR beta chain turned up a few times. Its matching antigen is unknown. An Oncomine TCR Beta short-read assay was used to sequence the DNA from cultured CD4+ T cells. One entry per CDR3 protein results from TCRdb running MiXCR on the PCR reads. The table lists over 9,500 distinct CDR3 sequences, about half of them singletons. This sample was taken from a study of vaccination and CD4 T cells after COVID-19. The sample's treatment: approximately nine-day PBMC culture with coronavirus spike peptide pools or control peptides (ViraFEST assay). Per germline, CDR1 ENHRY and CDR2 SYGVKD. The CDR3 has 14 residues. V lost 3 bases, J lost 5 bases, and 12 bases lay in between.

Sample: CD4+ T cells from blood, cultured in vitro. This clonotype was obtained from a human donor who had recovered from COVID-19. The chain carries TRBV10-3 and TRBJ2-3; maybe TRBD2 (6 bases). CDR3 bases: TGTGCCATCAGTGACGATCAAGCGGGAGATACGCAGTATTTT. The encoded protein is CAISDDQAGDTQYF.